This T cell receptor (beta chain) comes out of a study of OX40 agonist ivuxolimab in advanced cancers. CDR3 size: 13 residues. Trimming removed 4 bases from V and 9 bases from J, with 13 bases in between. The germline CDR1 and CDR2 sequences are SGHTA and FQGNSA. Produced via immunoSEQ multiplex PCR; TCRdb's table is partial and in-frame only. Found here are more than 65,000 clones, approximately 85% of them singletons; the top ten hold 20% to 30%. The rearrangement links TRBV7-2 to TRBJ2-1, with a tentative D call TRBD2 (6 bases). This specimen consisted of CD4+ or CD8+ T cells sorted from blood, obtained in a trial of the OX40 agonist ivuxolimab. The sequence derives from an adult with an advanced solid tumor such as melanoma, head and neck, liver or kidney cancer. The CDR3 bases are TGTGCCAGCAGCTGGAAACCGGGACTTGAGCAGTTCTTC. It translates to CASSWKPGLEQFF.